This TCR beta chain was sequenced in a study of shared clonotypes between healthy human individuals. The DNA input per sorted-subset replicate PCR was 200 to 250 ng, corresponding to around 28,000 T cell genomes. Method: immunoSEQ multiplex PCR; TCRdb's copy keeps in-frame clones and lacks some. This table holds about 600,000 clones, approximately 97% found once. About this clone: The antigen is not known.

Study-level results: Estimated richness was generally greater in naive than memory subsets. It was anticipated that sequencing depth would influence how many clonotypes donors shared.

Germline loops: CDR1 SGHDN, CDR2 FVKESK. The CDR3 covers 13 residues. Trimming left V 8 bases short and J 8 bases short, with 15 bases between. The TCR comes from a woman in her twenties or thirties in good health. The rearrangement uses TRBV14 and TRBJ1-4; a weak D match, TRBD1 (6 bases). The sequenced sample was naive CD4+ T cells sorted from blood. Subset given: CD45RA+ positively selected. The CDR3 DNA reads as TGTGCCAGCTCTAACAGGGTGAGCGAAAAACTGTTTTTT. Its protein is CASSNRVSEKLFF.